These T cell receptor beta chains were read from a single sample in a study of blood T cell repertoires in COVID-19. Clones were read by immunoSEQ multiplex PCR, and TCRdb kept only the in-frame ones, dropping some. The profile shows under 250,000 clones, 80% to 90% of them singletons. The sequencing sample was made of peripheral blood. The origin of the receptors is a man aged 50-59 years with active or convalescent COVID-19. The CDR3 runs from the conserved cysteine through the conserved F or W. D genes are given only for firm matches. Clone size is stated in some rows and not others, as once, few, many or a class when expanded.

v_gene	d_gene	abundance	j_gene	CDR3nt	CDR3aa
TRBV5-4	NA	NA	TRBJ2-1	TGTGCCAGCAGCTCGACCGGGACTGGGTACAATGAGCAGTTCTTC	CASSSTGTGYNEQFF
TRBV10-3	TRBD1	NA	TRBJ2-2	TGTGCCATCAGCGGGACAGGGGCAGGGGAGCTGTTTTTT	CAISGTGAGELFF
TRBV7-2	TRBD1	NA	TRBJ1-2	TGTGCCAGCAGCTTAGCCGACAGGGAATTGGATGGCTACACCTTC	CASSLADRELDGYTF
TRBV29-1	NA	once	TRBJ2-7	TGCAGCGTCCCCGTTCAGGGCTCCTACGAGCAGTACTTC	CSVPVQGSYEQYF
TRBV2	NA	NA	TRBJ1-4	TGTGCCAGCAGTGAGAAGGGGAGGAACGAAAAACTGTTTTTT	CASSEKGRNEKLFF
TRBV4-3	TRBD1	NA	TRBJ1-2	TGCGCCAGCAGCCAACCGGGACAGCCTAACTATGGCTACACCTTC	CASSQPGQPNYGYTF
TRBV19	TRBD1	NA	TRBJ1-1	TGTGCCAGTAGTAGGACAGGGTTCACTGAAGCTTTCTTT	CASSRTGFTEAFF
TRBV2	TRBD1	NA	TRBJ2-7	TGTGCCAGCAGTGAGAACTGGGGACAGAGCGAGCAGTACTTC	CASSENWGQSEQYF
TRBV28	TRBD1	NA	TRBJ1-4	TGTGCCAGCAGTCCAGGGGGCGCAGGGGATGAAAAACTGTTTTTT	CASSPGGAGDEKLFF
TRBV6-5	NA	NA	TRBJ1-6	TGTGCCAGCAGTCCTATTATCTATAATTCACCCCTCCACTTT	CASSPIIYNSPLHF
TRBV7-2	TRBD1	NA	TRBJ2-4	TGTGCCAGCAGCTTGTCGTGGACAGGCGCAAAAGCCAAAAACATTCAGTACTTC	CASSLSWTGAKAKNIQYF
TRBV3-1/TRBV3-2	NA	NA	TRBJ2-1	TGTGCCAGCAGCCAAAGGGTGGGGGCGGCGAATGAGCAGTTCTTC	CASSQRVGAANEQFF
TRBV2	NA	NA	TRBJ1-3	TGTGCCAGCAGTGAAGCGCGGGTTACTGGAAACACCATATATTTT	CASSEARVTGNTIYF
TRBV5-1	TRBD1	NA	TRBJ2-1	TGCGCCAGCAGCGAGGGACAGGGGTACAATGAGCAGTTCTTC	CASSEGQGYNEQFF
TRBV27	NA	NA	TRBJ1-1	TGTGCCAGCAGTTTTTCGGGGAGGGCCACTGAAGCTTTCTTT	CASSFSGRATEAFF
TRBV2	NA	NA	TRBJ1-4	TGTGCCAGCAGTGAACGAGTAGCAACTAATGAAAAACTGTTTTTT	CASSERVATNEKLFF
TRBV27	TRBD1	NA	TRBJ2-7	TGTGCCAGCAGTAGAACCCAGGGGGCGAGGGAGCAGTACTTC	CASSRTQGAREQYF
TRBV18	TRBD1	NA	TRBJ2-3	TGTGCCAGCTCACAAGCCGGGACAGGGACAGATACGCAGTATTTT	CASSQAGTGTDTQYF
TRBV18	NA	NA	TRBJ2-5	TGTGCCAGCTCACCCGGGATCAAAGAGACCCAGTACTTC	CASSPGIKETQYF
TRBV29-1	NA	NA	TRBJ1-2	TGCAGCGTTGTCCCCCACCAGGATGGCTACACCTTC	CSVVPHQDGYTF
TRBV4-3	TRBD1	NA	TRBJ1-2	TGCGCCAGCAGCCACCTGGGGACAGGGAATGCCATGGGGTACACCTTC	CASSHLGTGNAMGYTF
TRBV12-3/TRBV12-4	NA	few	TRBJ2-7	TGTGCCAGCAGTTTTGCACTAGAGGGTGAGCAGTACTTC	CASSFALEGEQYF
TRBV5-1	NA	NA	TRBJ2-7	TGCGCCAGCAGCTCCTTGGTAACGGGGTTCGAGCAGTACTTC	CASSSLVTGFEQYF
TRBV5-1	NA	NA	TRBJ2-3	TGCGCCAGCAGCTTGCCTTTTGAAGCGGACCTCACAGATACGCAGTATTTT	CASSLPFEADLTDTQYF